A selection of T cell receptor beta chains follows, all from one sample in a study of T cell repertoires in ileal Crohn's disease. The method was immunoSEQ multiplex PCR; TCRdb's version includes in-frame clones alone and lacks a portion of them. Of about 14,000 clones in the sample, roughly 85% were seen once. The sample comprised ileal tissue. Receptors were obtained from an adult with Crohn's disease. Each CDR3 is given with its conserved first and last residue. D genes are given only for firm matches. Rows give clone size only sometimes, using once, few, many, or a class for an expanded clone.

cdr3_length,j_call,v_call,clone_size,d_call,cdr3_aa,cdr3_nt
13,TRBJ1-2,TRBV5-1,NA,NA,CASRLGGSYGYTF,TGCGCCAGCAGGCTTGGGGGCAGCTATGGCTACACCTTC
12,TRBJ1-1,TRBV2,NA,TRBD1,CASSTGTAEAFF,TGTGCCAGCAGCACCGGGACAGCTGAAGCTTTCTTT
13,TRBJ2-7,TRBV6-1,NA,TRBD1,CASSLRTGYEQYF,TGTGCCAGCAGTCTCCGGACAGGGTACGAGCAGTACTTC
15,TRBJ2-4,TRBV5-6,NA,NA,CASSPRHPEKYIQYF,TGTGCCAGCAGCCCCCGTCACCCCGAGAAGTACATTCAGTACTTC
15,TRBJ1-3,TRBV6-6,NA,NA,CASSYWGTTGNTIYF,TGTGCCAGCAGTTACTGGGGGACTACTGGAAACACCATATATTTT
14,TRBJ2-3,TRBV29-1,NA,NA,CSALVMPGSDTQYF,TGCAGCGCCTTAGTCATGCCAGGGTCAGATACGCAGTATTTT
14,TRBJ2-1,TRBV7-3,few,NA,CASSLTTGAGEQFF,TGTGCCAGCAGCTTAACGACGGGAGCGGGTGAGCAGTTCTTC
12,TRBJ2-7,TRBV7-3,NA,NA,CASSLSGKEQYF,TGTGCCAGCAGCTTAAGCGGGAAAGAGCAGTACTTC
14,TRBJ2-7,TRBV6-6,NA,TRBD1,CASSTRDRVYEQYF,TGTGCCAGCAGCACCCGGGACAGGGTCTACGAGCAGTACTTC
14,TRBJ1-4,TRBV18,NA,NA,CASSPQLEGEKLFF,TGTGCCAGCTCACCGCAACTGGAGGGGGAAAAACTGTTTTTT
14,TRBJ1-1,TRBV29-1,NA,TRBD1,CSVETGGWGTEAFF,TGCAGCGTTGAGACAGGGGGCTGGGGCACTGAAGCTTTCTTT
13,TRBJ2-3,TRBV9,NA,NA,CASSPGPGDTQYF,TGTGCCAGCAGCCCCGGTCCGGGGGATACGCAGTATTTT
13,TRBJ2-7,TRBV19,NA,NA,CASSLGQTYEQYF,TGTGCCAGTAGTCTCGGACAAACCTACGAGCAGTACTTC
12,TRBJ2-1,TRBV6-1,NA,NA,CASRVWYNEQFF,TGTGCCAGCCGCGTTTGGTACAATGAGCAGTTCTTC
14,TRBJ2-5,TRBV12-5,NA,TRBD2,CASAPGLAWETQYF,TGTGCTAGTGCCCCGGGACTAGCATGGGAGACCCAGTACTTC
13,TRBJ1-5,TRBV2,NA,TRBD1,CASSPRQGGSQHF,TGTGCCAGCAGCCCGAGACAGGGGGGATCCCAGCATTTT
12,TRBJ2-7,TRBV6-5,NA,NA,CASSKPRSEQYF,TGTGCCAGCAGCAAACCCAGGTCCGAGCAGTACTTC
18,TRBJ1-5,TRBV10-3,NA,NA,CAISESSRPPGNNQPQHF,TGTGCCATCAGTGAGTCGAGTCGTCCCCCAGGGAACAATCAGCCCCAGCATTTT